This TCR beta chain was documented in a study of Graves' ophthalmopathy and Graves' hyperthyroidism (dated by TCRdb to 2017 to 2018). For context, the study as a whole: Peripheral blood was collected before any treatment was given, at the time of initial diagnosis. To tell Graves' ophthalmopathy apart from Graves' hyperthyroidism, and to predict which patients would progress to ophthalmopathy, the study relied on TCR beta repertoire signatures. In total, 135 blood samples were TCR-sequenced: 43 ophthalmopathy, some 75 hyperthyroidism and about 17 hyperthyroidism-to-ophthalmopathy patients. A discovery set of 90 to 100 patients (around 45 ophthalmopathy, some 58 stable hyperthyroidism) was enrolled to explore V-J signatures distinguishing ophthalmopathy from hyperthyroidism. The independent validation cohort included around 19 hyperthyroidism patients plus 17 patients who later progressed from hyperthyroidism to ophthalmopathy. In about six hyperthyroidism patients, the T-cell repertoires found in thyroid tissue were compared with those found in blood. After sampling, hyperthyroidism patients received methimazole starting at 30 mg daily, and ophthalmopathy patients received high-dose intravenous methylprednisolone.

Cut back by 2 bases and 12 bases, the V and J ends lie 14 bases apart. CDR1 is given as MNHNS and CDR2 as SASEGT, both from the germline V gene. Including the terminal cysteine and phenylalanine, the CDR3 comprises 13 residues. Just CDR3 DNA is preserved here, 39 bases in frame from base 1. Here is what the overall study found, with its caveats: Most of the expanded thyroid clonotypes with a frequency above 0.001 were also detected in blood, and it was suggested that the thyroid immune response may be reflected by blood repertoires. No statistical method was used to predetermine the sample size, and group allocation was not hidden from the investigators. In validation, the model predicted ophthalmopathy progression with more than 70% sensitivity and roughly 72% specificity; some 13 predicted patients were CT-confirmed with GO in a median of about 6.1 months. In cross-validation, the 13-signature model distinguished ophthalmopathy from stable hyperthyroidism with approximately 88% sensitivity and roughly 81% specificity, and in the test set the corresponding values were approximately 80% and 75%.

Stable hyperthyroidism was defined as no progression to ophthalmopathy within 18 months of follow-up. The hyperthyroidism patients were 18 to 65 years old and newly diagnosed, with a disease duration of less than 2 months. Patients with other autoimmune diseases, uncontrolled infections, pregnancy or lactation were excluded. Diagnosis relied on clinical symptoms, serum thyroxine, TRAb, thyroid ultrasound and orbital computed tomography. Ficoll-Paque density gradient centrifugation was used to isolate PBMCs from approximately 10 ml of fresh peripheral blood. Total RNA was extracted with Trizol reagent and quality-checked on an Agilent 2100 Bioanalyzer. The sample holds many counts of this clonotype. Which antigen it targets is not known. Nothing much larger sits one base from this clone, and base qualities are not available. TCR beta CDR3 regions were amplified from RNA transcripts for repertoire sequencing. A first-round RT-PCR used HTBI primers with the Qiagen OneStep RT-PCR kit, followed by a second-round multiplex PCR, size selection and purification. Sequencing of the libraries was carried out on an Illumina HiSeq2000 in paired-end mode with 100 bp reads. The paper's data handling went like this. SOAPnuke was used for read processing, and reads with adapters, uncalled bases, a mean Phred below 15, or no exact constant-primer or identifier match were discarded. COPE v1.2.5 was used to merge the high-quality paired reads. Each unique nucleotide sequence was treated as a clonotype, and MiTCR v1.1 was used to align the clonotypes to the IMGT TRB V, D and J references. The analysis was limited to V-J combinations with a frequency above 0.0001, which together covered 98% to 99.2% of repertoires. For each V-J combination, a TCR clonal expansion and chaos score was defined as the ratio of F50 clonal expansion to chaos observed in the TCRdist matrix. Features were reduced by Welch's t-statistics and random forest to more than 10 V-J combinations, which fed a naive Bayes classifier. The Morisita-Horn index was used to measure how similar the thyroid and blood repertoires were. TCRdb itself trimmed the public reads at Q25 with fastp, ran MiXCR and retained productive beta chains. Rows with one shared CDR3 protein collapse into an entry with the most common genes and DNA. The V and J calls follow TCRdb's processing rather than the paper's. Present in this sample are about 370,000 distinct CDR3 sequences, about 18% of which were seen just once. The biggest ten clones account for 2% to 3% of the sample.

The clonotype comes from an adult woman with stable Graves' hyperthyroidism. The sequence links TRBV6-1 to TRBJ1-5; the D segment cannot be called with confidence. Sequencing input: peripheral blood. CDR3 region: CASSETSFFRQHF. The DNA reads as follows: TGTGCCAGCAGTGAAACTTCGTTCTTTCGCCAGCATTTT.